Following are 2 T cell receptor beta chains from one sample sequenced in a study of shared T cell receptors in the human thymus. Sequencing was performed with immunoSEQ multiplex PCR; in TCRdb, only in-frame clones are kept and a portion is missing. This sample yields some 700,000 clones, of which approximately 85% are seen a single time; around 0.0094% belongs to the top ten. This sample also belongs to another study, concerning human thymus T cells.

The source material was thymocytes. The receptors derive from a girl younger than two with a congenital heart defect.

The V gene is TRBV27, the J gene TRBJ1-2; maybe TRBD1 (6 bases). Germline V gives CDR1 MNHEY, CDR2 SMNVEV (reference sequence). Trimming took off 10 bases at V and 5 bases at J, with 14 bases between the two ends. CDR3 length: 12 residues. CDR3 DNA: TGTGCCACGAGAGGGGGTTTTTATGGCTACACCTTC. It translates to CATRGGFYGYTF.

V and J are TRBV27 and TRBJ1-5; TRBD1 matches 12 bases. V shed 5 bases, J shed 2 bases, and the junction held 13 bases outside the gene matches. Germline V gives CDR1 MNHEY, CDR2 SMNVEV (reference sequence). The length of the CDR3 is 19 residues. In DNA form, the CDR3 reads TGTGCCAGCAGTATCACCGGGACAGGGGGCGCCGTGGGCAATCAGCCCCAGCATTTT. Its protein is CASSITGTGGAVGNQPQHF.